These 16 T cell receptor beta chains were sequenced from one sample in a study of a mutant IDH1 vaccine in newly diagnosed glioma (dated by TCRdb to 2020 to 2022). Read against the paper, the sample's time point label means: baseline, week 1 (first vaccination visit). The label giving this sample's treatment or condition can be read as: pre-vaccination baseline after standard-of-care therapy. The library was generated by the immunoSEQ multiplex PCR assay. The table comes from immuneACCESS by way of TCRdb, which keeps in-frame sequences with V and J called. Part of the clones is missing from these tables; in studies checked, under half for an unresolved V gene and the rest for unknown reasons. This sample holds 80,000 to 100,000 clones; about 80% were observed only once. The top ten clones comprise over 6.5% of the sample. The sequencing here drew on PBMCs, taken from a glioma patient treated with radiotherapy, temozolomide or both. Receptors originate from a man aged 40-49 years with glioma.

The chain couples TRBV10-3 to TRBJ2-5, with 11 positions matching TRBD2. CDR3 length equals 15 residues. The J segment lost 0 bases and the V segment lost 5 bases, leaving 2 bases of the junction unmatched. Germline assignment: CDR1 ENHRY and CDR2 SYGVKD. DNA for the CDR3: TGTGCCATCAGTTATAGCGGGGGGGACCAAGAGACCCAGTACTTC. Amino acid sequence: CAISYSGGDQETQYF.

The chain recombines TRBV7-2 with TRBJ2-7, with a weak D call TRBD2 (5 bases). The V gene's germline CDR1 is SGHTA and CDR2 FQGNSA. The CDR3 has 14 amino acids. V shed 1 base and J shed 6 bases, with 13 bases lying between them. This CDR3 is CASSLVPPSFEQYF. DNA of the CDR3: TGTGCCAGCAGCTTAGTCCCTCCTAGCTTCGAGCAGTACTTC.

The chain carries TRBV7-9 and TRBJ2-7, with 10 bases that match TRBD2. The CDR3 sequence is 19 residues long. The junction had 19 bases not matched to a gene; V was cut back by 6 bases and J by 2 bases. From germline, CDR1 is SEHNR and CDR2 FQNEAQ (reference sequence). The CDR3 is CASSFLAGGPTRPTYEQYF. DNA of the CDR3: TGTGCCAGCAGTTTCTTAGCGGGAGGACCCACTCGACCTACCTACGAGCAGTACTTC. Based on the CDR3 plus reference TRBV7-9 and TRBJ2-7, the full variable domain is DTGVSQNPRHKITKRGQNVTFRCDPISEHNRLYWYRQTLGQGPEFLTYFQNEAQLEKSRLLSDRFSAERPKGSFSTLEIQRTEQGDSAMYLCASSFLAGGPTRPTYEQYFGPGTRLTVT.

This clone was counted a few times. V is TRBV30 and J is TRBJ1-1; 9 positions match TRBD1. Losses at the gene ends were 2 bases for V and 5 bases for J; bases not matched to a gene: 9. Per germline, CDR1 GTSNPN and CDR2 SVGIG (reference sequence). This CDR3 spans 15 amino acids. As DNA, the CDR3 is TGTGCCTGGAGTACACCGGACAGGGGAAGAACTGAAGCTTTCTTT. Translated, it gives CAWSTPDRGRTEAFF.

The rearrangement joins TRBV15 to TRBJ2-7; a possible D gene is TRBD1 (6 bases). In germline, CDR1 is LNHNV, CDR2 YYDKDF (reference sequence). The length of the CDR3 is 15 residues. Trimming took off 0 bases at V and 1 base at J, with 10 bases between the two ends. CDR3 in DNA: TGTGCCACCAGCAGAGAGGGGGCGCCTTCCTACGAGCAGTACTTC. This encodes CATSREGAPSYEQYF. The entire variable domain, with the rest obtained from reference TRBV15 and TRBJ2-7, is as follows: DAMVIQNPRYQVTQFGKPVTLSCSQTLNHNVMYWYQQKSSQAPKLLFHYYDKDFNNEADTPDNFQSRRPNTSFCFLDIRSPGLGDTAMYLCATSREGAPSYEQYFGPGTRLTVT.

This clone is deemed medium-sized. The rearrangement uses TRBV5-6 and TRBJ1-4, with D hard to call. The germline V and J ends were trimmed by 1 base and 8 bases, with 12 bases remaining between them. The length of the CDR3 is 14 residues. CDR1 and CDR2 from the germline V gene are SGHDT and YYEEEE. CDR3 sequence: CASSLPGMGEKLFF. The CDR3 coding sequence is TGTGCCAGCAGCTTGCCGGGAATGGGGGAAAAACTGTTTTTT.

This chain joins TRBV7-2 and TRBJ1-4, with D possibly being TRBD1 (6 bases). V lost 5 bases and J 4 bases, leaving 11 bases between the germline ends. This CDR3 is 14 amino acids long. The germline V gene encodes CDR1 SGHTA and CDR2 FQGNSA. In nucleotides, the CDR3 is TGTGCCAGCAGCCCGGACAGCTTTAATGAAAAACTGTTTTTT. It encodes CASSPDSFNEKLFF.

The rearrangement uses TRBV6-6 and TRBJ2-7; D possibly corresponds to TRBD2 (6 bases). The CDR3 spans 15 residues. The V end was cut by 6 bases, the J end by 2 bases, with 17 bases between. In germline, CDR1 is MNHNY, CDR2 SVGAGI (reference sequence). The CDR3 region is CASSLKPGATYEQYF. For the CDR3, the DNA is TGTGCCAGCAGCTTAAAACCGGGAGCCACCTACGAGCAGTACTTC.

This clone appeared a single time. Here the CDR3 DNA reads TGTGCCTGGAGTCCAATAAGTGGCAAAGAGACCCAGTACTTC. Translating gives CAWSPISGKETQYF. This chain joins TRBV30 and TRBJ2-5; the D is unclear. The V and J ends lost 2 bases and 3 bases respectively, with 13 bases between them. The CDR3 loop spans 14 amino acids. Germline CDR1 reads GTSNPN; CDR2 reads SVGIG (reference sequence).

This chain's CDR3 is CSVEDPAGITDTQYF. The DNA of the CDR3 is TGCAGCGTTGAAGATCCAGCCGGTATTACAGATACGCAGTATTTT. The chain has TRBV29-1 and TRBJ2-3; D unresolved. Trimming cost V 0 bases and J 3 bases, with 13 bases left between them. The CDR3 has 15 amino acids. In germline, CDR1 is SQVTM, CDR2 ANQGSEA.

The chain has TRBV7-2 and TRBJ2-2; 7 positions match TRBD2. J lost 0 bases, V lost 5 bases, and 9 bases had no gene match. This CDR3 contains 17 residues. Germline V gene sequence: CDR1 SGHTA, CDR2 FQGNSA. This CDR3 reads CASSGAGLPANTGELFF. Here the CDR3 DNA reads TGTGCCAGCAGCGGAGCGGGACTCCCCGCGAACACCGGGGAGCTGTTTTTT.

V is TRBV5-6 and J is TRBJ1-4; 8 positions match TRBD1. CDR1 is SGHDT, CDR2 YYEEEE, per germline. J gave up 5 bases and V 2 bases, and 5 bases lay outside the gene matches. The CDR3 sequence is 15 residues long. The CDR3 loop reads CASSFRGPKNEKLFF. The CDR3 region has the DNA TGTGCCAGCAGCTTCAGGGGGCCGAAGAATGAAAAACTGTTTTTT. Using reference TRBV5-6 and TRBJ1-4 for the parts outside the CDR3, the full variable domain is DAGVTQSPTHLIKTRGQQVTLRCSPKSGHDTVSWYQQALGQGPQFIFQYYEEEERQRGNFPDRFSGHQFPNYSSELNVNALLLGDSALYLCASSFRGPKNEKLFFGSGTQLSVL.

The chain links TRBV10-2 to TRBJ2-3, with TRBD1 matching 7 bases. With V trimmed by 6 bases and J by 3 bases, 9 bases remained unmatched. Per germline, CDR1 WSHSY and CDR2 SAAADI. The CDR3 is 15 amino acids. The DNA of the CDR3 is TGCGCCAGCAGCTCACAGGGGAGAGGAACAGATACGCAGTATTTT. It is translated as CASSSQGRGTDTQYF.

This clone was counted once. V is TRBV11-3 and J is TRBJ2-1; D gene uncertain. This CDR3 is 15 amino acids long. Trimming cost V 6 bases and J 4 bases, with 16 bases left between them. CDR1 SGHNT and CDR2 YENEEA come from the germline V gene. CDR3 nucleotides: TGTGCCAGCAGTTACCAACGTGTCGGATACAATGAGCAGTTCTTC. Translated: CASSYQRVGYNEQFF.

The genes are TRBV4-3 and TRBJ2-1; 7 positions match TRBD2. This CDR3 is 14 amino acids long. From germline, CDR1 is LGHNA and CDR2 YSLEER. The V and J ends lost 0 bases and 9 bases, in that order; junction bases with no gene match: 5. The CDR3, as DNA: TGCGCCAGCAGCCAAGACTTAACTAGCGCTGAGCAGTTCTTC. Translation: CASSQDLTSAEQFF.

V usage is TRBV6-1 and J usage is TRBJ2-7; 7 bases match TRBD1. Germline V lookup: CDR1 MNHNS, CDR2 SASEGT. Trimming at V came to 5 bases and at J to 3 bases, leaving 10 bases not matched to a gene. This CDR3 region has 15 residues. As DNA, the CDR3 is TGTGCCAGCAGTACGCGGACAGGACCGAGCTACGAGCAGTACTTC. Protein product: CASSTRTGPSYEQYF.